The T cell receptor beta chain described here comes from a study of blood T cell repertoires in COVID-19 (dated by TCRdb to 2019 to 2021). With regard to the full study: Samples covering the acute and convalescent phases of COVID-19 were provided by collaborators in the United States, Italy and Spain. Where available, HLA class I and class II types were taken from metadata supplied by the sample provider and were not determined by assay-based typing. Samples were obtained from the ongoing ImmuneRACE study (first 160 participants) and from 1,200 or so subjects provided by 6 global collaborators. Subjects who had been exposed to COVID-19, were actively infected with it, or had recovered from it provided the deeply sampled blood TCRbeta repertoires that made up the dataset. A de-identified subject ID, COVID-19 status, age in years and sex were almost always included in the sample metadata. The repertoires were made available in a free public database intended to serve as a resource for research on the immune response to SARS-CoV-2. The prospective study material was composed of cDNA or gDNA derived from T cells, B-cell-depleted T cells, or PBMCs.

CDR1 and CDR2, per the germline V gene, are SGHVS and FQNEAQ. The trim is 3 bases for V and 8 bases for J, with a gap of 11 bases between the germline ends. Including the terminal cysteine and phenylalanine, the CDR3 comprises 14 residues. This entry keeps only the CDR3 DNA: 42 bases, framed from base 1. TCRbeta CDR3 regions were amplified from genomic DNA using the immunoSEQ Assay, a bias-controlled multiplex PCR. The authors processed their data as follows. Within the assay, amplification of reference gene primers was used to estimate how many nucleated cells each sample contained. To quantify the absolute abundance of each unique TCRbeta CDR3 rearrangement, sequence reads were collapsed and filtered. For each sample, productive Simpson clonality was calculated as the square root of Simpson's diversity index over productive rearrangements. The immuneACCESS repertoire file appears here via TCRdb, limited to in-frame rearrangements. These files lack a portion of the clones; in checked studies, under half of the deficit traces to unresolved V genes, and the cause of the others is not known. The V and J calls and clone size are taken from that table; D and trimming were inferred from the DNA. In this sample the table shows 100,000 to 150,000 clones, approximately 83% of which occur a single time. The top ten clonotypes cover more than 6.5% of the sample.

Collaborating institutions collected whole blood in K2EDTA tubes following their own protocols. Collaborator samples were shipped for TCRbeta analysis as frozen whole blood, isolated PBMCs, or DNA extracted from either sample type. Results the study describes overall, beyond this receptor: The amount of clinical and demographic metadata varied by source and participant and was provided uncurated.

As regards this clone: The clone's antigen remains unknown. No clone much larger than this one lies a single base away; base qualities are absent.

The receptor was derived from a man at least 80 years old with active or convalescent COVID-19. The material sequenced was peripheral blood. The rearranged chain carries TRBV7-8 and TRBJ1-6, with the D gene uncertain. The sequence in DNA is TGTGCCAGCAGCTTTCAGGTTTCAGATTCACCCCTCCACTTT. It specifies CASSFQVSDSPLHF.